This paragraph reports one TCR beta chain. Antigen unknown. Sampling of bone marrow took place during active disease in every patient. This CDR3 is 15 amino acids long. Trimming cost V 6 bases and J 5 bases, with 19 bases left between them. CDR1 is MNHNY and CDR2 is SVGAGI in the germline V gene (reference sequence). This entry belongs to a study of read filtering for tumor transcriptome and immune sequencing. Whole-study findings and limits: About 81.9% of IR-seq clonotypes had a single read, yet these held about 3.4% of reads.

From around 440 ng of RNA, a library with molecular barcoded alpha/delta and beta/gamma adaptors was made. MiXCR, applied by TCRdb to the reads, yields one record per CDR3 protein. The sample lists some 130,000 distinct CDR3 sequences, over 10% occurring once. The sequenced sample was a population of CD138-negative cells sorted from bone marrow. The chain has TRBV6-6 and TRBJ2-5; no clear D. The sequence was obtained from a donor aged 40 or older with multiple myeloma. The CDR3 spells CASRPPGSGRETQYF. CDR3 in DNA: TGTGCCAGCAGGCCTCCGGGCTCCGGGCGGGAGACCCAGTACTTC.